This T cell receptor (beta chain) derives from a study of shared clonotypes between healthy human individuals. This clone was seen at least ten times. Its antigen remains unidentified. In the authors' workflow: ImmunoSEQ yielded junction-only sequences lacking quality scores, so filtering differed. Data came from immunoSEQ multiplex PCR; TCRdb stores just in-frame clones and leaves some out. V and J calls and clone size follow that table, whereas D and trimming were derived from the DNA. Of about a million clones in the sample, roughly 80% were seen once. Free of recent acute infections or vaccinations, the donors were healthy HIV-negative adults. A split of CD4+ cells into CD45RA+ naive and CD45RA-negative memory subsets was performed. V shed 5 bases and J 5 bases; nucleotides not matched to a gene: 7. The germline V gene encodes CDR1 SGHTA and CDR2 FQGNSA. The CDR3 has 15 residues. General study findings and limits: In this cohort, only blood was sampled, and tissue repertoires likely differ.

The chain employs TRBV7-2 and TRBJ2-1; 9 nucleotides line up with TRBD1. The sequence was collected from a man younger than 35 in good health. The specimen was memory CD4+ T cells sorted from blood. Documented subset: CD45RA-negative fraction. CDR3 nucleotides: TGTGCCAGCAGCGTTCAATGGACAGGGGACAATGAGCAGTTCTTC. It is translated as CASSVQWTGDNEQFF.